Detailed here is one TCR beta chain. The data derive from a study of blood T cell repertoires in COVID-19. Between the trimmed V and J ends, which lost 0 bases and 5 bases, there was a span of 10 bases. CDR3 size: 14 residues. Germline CDR1 reads LGHDT; CDR2 reads YNNKEL (reference sequence). Clones were read by immunoSEQ multiplex PCR, and TCRdb kept only the in-frame ones, dropping some. The table lists about 330,000 clones, roughly 90% of them singletons. The TCR originated in a woman aged 45-59 years with active or convalescent COVID-19. Specimen: peripheral blood. The chain carries TRBV3-1 (or the pseudogene TRBV3-2) and TRBJ1-1, with D unclear. CDR3 sequence reads: CASSQEVGRTEAFF. In DNA, the CDR3 is TGTGCCAGCAGCCAAGAGGTGGGGAGGACTGAAGCTTTCTTT.